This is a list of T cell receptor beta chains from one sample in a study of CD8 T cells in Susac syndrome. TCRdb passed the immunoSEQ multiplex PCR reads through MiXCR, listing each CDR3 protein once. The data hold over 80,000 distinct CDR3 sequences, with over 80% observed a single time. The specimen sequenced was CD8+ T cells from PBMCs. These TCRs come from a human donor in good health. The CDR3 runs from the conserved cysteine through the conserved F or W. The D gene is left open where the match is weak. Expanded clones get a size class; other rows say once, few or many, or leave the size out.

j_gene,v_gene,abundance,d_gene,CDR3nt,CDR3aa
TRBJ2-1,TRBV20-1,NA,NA,TGCAGTGCTAGAGATCATGGACCACGGGATGAGCAGTTCTTC,CSARDHGPRDEQFF
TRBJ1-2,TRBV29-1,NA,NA,TGCAGCGTTCCGACGGAGGGCTACACCTTC,CSVPTEGYTF
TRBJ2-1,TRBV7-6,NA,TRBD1,TGTGCCAGCAGCCCCCGGGACAGGAACAATGAGCAGTTCTTC,CASSPRDRNNEQFF
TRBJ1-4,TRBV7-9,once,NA,TGTGCCAGCAGCTCCCCACTAACCGGCCCGGGTGAAAAACTGTTTTTT,CASSSPLTGPGEKLFF
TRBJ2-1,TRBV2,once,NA,TGTGCCAGCAGTGAAGCCAGGACGAAAACCTACAATGAGCAGTTCTTC,CASSEARTKTYNEQFF
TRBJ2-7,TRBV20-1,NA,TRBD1,TGCAGTGCCAGGGAACAGGGGGCAATTTCCTACGAGCAGTACTTC,CSAREQGAISYEQYF
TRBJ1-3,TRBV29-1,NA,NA,TGCAGCGTCCTAGACAGCCTCTCTGGAAACACCATATATTTT,CSVLDSLSGNTIYF
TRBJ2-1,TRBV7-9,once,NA,TGTGCCAGCACCAAGCCCCTCTACAATGAGCAGTTCTTC,CASTKPLYNEQFF
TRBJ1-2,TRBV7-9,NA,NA,TGTGCCAGCAGCTTCGACACCTCCGGCTATGGCTACACCTTC,CASSFDTSGYGYTF
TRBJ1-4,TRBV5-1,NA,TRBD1,TGCGCCAGCAGCTTGACAGGGGCTGAAAAACTGTTTTTT,CASSLTGAEKLFF
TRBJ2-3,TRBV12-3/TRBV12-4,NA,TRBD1,TGTGCCAGCAGTGCGTCACAGGGGGCAGATACGCAGTATTTT,CASSASQGADTQYF
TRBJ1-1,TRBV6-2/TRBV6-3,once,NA,TGTGCCAGCGCGACGGCGCGACGGTCTGAAGCTTTCTTT,CASATARRSEAFF
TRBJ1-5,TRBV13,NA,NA,TGTGCCAGCAGCTTAGGCCCGTCAAGTGATCAGCCCCAGCATTTT,CASSLGPSSDQPQHF
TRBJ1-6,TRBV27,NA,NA,TGTGCCAGCAGTTCCGGGAGTTCACCCCTCCACTTT,CASSSGSSPLHF
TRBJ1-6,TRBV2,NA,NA,TGTGCCAGCTGGGATGGGGGTTATAATTCACCCCTCCACTTT,CASWDGGYNSPLHF
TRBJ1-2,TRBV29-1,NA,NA,TGCAGCGTTCCAGGGGACTCGAACTATGGCTACACCTTC,CSVPGDSNYGYTF
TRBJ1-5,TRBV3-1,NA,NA,TGTGCCAGCAGCTTAGGGTTGAGTCAGCCCCAGCATTTT,CASSLGLSQPQHF
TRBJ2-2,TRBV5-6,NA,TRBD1,TGTGCCAGCAGCTTGGGACAGGGATTTCGGGAGCTGTTTTTT,CASSLGQGFRELFF
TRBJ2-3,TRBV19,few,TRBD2,TGTGCCAGTAGTATAGTGGGGCGGGGGAGTAGCACAGATACGCAGTATTTT,CASSIVGRGSSTDTQYF
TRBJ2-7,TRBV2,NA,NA,TGTGCCAGCAGTCCCCCGGGAAAGGGCTACTACGAGCAGTACTTC,CASSPPGKGYYEQYF
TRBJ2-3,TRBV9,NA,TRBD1,TGTGCCGCGTCAGGGGGCTACACAGATACGCAGTATTTT,CAASGGYTDTQYF
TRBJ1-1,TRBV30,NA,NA,TGTGCCTGGAGTGTTTCTGGGACGGAAGCTTTCTTT,CAWSVSGTEAFF
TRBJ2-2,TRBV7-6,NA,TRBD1,TGTGCCAGCAGCTTAGCGACAGGGGCTACCGGGGAGCTGTTTTTT,CASSLATGATGELFF
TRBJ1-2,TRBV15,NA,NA,TGTGCCACCAGCAGAGAGTGGGGGGGCGACAACTATGGCTACACCTTC,CATSREWGGDNYGYTF
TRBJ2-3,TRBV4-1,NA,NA,TGCGCCAGCAGCCAAGATCGCCCAAGGGATACGCAGTATTTT,CASSQDRPRDTQYF
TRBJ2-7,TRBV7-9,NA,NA,TGTGCCAGCAGCCCCCAGGGGATCAGCTCCTACGAGCAGTACTTC,CASSPQGISSYEQYF
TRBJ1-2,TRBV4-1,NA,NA,TGCGCCAGCAGCCAAGAGCCGGGGGCTCTCTATGGCTACACCTTC,CASSQEPGALYGYTF
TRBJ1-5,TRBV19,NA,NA,TGTGCCAGTAGTATAGACAGGGAAAGCAATCAGCCCCAGCATTTT,CASSIDRESNQPQHF
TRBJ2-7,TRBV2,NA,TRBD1,TGTGCCACCTCGAGGACAGGGACCTACGAGCAGTACTTC,CATSRTGTYEQYF
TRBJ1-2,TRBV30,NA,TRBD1,TGTGCCTGGAGCGCACTCCTTGGACAGGGGTATGGCTACACCTTC,CAWSALLGQGYGYTF
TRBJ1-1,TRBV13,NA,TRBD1,TGTGCCAGCAGCTCCCTCCCGACAGGGGGGGACACTGAAGCTTTCTTT,CASSSLPTGGDTEAFF
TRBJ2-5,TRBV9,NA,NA,TGTGCCAGCAGCGTAGGAAGGGGCGTCGAGACCCAGTACTTC,CASSVGRGVETQYF
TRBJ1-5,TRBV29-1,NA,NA,TGCAGCGTTCAAGGGGACGGTAGCAATCAGCCCCAGCATTTT,CSVQGDGSNQPQHF
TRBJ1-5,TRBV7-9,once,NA,TGTGCCAGCAGCCCCGGGAGGGATAGCAATCAGCCCCAGCATTTT,CASSPGRDSNQPQHF
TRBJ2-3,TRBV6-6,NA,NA,TGTGCCAGCAGTCAGCGGGGGACAGGGCTAGCAGATACGCAGTATTTT,CASSQRGTGLADTQYF
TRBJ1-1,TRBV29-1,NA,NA,TGCAGCGCCAAAGGTATTTTTAACACTGAAGCTTTCTTT,CSAKGIFNTEAFF
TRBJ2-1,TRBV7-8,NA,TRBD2,TGTGCCAGCAGCCAACTAGCGGACAATGAGCAGTTCTTC,CASSQLADNEQFF
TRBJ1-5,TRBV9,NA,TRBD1,TGTGCCAGCAGCGTAGGACAGGGGGTTTATCCCCAGCATTTT,CASSVGQGVYPQHF
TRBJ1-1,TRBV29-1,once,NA,TGCAGCGGGATGGGTTTTGGCTTGGGAAACACTGAAGCTTTCTTT,CSGMGFGLGNTEAFF
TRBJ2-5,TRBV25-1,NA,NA,TGTGCCAGCAGTGAATGGGGACAAGGCTTCCAAGAGACCCAGTACTTC,CASSEWGQGFQETQYF